A single sample is the source of the 26 T cell receptor beta chains below, sequenced in a study of T cells in Graves' hyperthyroidism and ophthalmopathy (dated by TCRdb to the late 2010s). Libraries were prepared through multiplex PCR. Instrument used: Illumina HiSeq 2000. TCR beta CDR3 regions were amplified from RNA transcripts. The TCR CDR3 was subjected to a first round of RT-PCR using the HTBI primer set and the Qiagen OneStep RT-PCR kit. The public reads were reanalyzed by TCRdb: fastp trimming at Q25, MiXCR alignment, in-frame beta chains only. Each record represents a unique CDR3 protein, reported with the most common genes and DNA among its rows. Counted in this sample were about 550,000 distinct CDR3 sequences; roughly 20% of them appeared once. About 30% of the sample rests with the top ten. Sequences were obtained from blood. The receptors shown here come from a man between 18 and 35 years old with Graves' hyperthyroidism.

Concerning this clonotype: The junction does not match germline at one end; this may be a read error. The genes are TRBV7-9 and TRBJ2-7; the D is unclear. Germline CDR1 is SEHNR and CDR2 is FQNEAQ (reference sequence). The CDR3 consists of 13 residues. CDR3 residues: CTSSPRTSYEQYF. In nucleotides, the CDR3 is TGTACCAGCAGCCCCCGGACCTCATACGAGCAGTACTTC.

The chain carries TRBV2 and TRBJ1-2, with D possibly matching TRBD1 (5 bases). This CDR3 region has 14 residues. Trimming took off 4 bases at V and 4 bases at J, with 13 bases between the two ends. CDR1 SNHLY and CDR2 FYNNEI come from the germline V gene. The CDR3 DNA reads as TGTGCCAGCAGTGCCGAGGGGCGTCGCTATGGCTACACCTTC. Translation: CASSAEGRRYGYTF. Full variable domain (rest looked up from reference TRBV2 and TRBJ1-2): EPEVTQTPSHQVTQMGQEVILRCVPISNHLYFYWYRQILGQKVEFLVSFYNNEISEKSEIFDDQFSVERPDGSNFTLKIRSTKLEDSAMYFCASSAEGRRYGYTFGSGTRLTVV.

The CDR3 bases are TGTGCCAGCAGCGGGGTAACCGTAGCCTACGAGCAGTACTTC. Translation gives CASSGVTVAYEQYF. The chain recombines TRBV11-2 with TRBJ2-7, with D hard to call. The CDR3 runs 14 residues. Trimming took 5 bases from V and 2 from J, leaving 13 bases between them. Germline lookup yields CDR1 SGHAT and CDR2 FQNNGV.

This clonotype was seen repeatedly, ten times or more. A much larger clone sits a single nucleotide away, making a read error possible. The chain employs TRBV6-2 or TRBV6-3 and TRBJ2-7; D gene unclear. Germline V gene lookup returns CDR1 MNHEY and CDR2 SVGEGT. This CDR3 contains 11 residues. The germline V and J ends were trimmed by 0 bases and 6 bases, with 3 bases remaining between them. CDR3 region: CASSYSTEQYF. The CDR3 DNA follows: TGTGCCAGCAGTTACTCGACCGAGCAGTACTTC.

This clonotype appeared a few times. The chain uses TRBV29-1 and TRBJ1-2, with D uncertain. The CDR3 runs 11 residues. V was trimmed by 4 bases and J by 9 bases, leaving 12 bases between them. The germline V gene has CDR1 SQVTM and CDR2 ANQGSEA. CDR3 DNA sequence: TGCAGCGTTGCCGGGCCCAGTCGCTACACCTTC. Its translation is CSVAGPSRYTF.

The chain employs TRBV15 and TRBJ1-3; D unresolved. This CDR3 has 14 amino acids. The germline CDR1 and CDR2 sequences are LNHNV and YYDKDF (reference sequence). The V end lost 5 bases, the J end lost 0 bases, and 8 bases lay between the germline ends. The CDR3 nucleotides are TGTGCCACCAGCTTCCGGGGCTCTGGAAACACCATATATTTT. It encodes CATSFRGSGNTIYF.

This chain links TRBV30 with TRBJ1-1; D remains unclear. This CDR3 spans 11 amino acids. Trimming left V 0 bases short and J 11 bases short, with 10 bases between. Germline V CDR1 and CDR2: GTSNPN, SVGIG (reference sequence). For the CDR3, the DNA is TGTGCCTGGAGTGTCCCGAACAAGGCTTTCTTT. Translating it yields CAWSVPNKAFF. The full variable domain, its missing parts supplied by reference TRBV30 and TRBJ1-1, is SQTIHQWPATLVQPVGSPLSLECTVEGTSNPNLYWYRQAAGRGLQLLFYSVGIGQISSEVPQNLSASRPQDRQFILSSKKLLLSDSGFYLCAWSVPNKAFFGQGTRLTVV.

Regarding this clonotype: Possible read error: a much larger clone is one base away. The rearrangement joins TRBV28 to TRBJ2-7; a weak D match, TRBD2 (7 bases). CDR3 size: 15 residues. V lost 2 bases to trimming and J lost 2 bases, with 13 bases between them. The germline V gene has CDR1 MDHEN and CDR2 SYDVKM. CDR3 residues: CASSLGRGGAYEQYF. The CDR3 DNA follows: TGTGCCAGCAGTTTAGGTAGAGGGGGGGCCTACGAGCAGTACTTC.

There are a few counts of this clonotype. The chain links TRBV5-1 to TRBJ1-5; D unresolved. Germline V lookup: CDR1 SGHRS, CDR2 YFSETQ. CDR3 length: 15 amino acids. V was pared by 0 bases and J by 5 bases, with 12 bases between. Here the CDR3 reads CASSLAAGDHQPQHF. For the CDR3, the DNA is TGCGCCAGCAGCTTGGCCGCTGGGGATCATCAGCCCCAGCATTTT.

V gene TRBV5-1 combines with J gene TRBJ2-5; no definite D call. CDR1 and CDR2 from the germline V gene are SGHRS and YFSETQ. V was shortened by 0 bases and J by 5 bases, with 8 bases between the two germline ends. The CDR3 is 13 residues long. In DNA, the CDR3 is TGCGCCAGCAGCTTGGTGAGGACGGAGACCCAGTACTTC. Encoded protein: CASSLVRTETQYF.

The genes are TRBV6-1 and TRBJ2-5; the match to TRBD1 covers 9 bases. V shed 6 bases and J 5 bases; nucleotides not matched to a gene: 10. CDR1 is MNHNS and CDR2 is SASEGT in the germline V gene. The CDR3 runs to 15 residues. For the CDR3, the DNA is TGTGCCAGCAGACGGGGGACAGGGTATTACGAGACCCAGTACTTC. This translates into CASRRGTGYYETQYF.

This clonotype was seen ten or more times. The V call is TRBV6-2 or TRBV6-3, the J call TRBJ2-5; D uncertain. V was shortened by 5 bases and J by 5 bases, with 12 bases between the two germline ends. The CDR3 loop spans 13 amino acids. The V gene's germline CDR1 is MNHEY and CDR2 SVGEGT. CDR3 amino acids: CASSLRIPETQYF. CDR3 DNA: TGTGCCAGCAGTCTACGGATCCCGGAGACCCAGTACTTC.

This clonotype was seen a handful of times. J is TRBJ2-7 and V is TRBV15; 12 positions agree with TRBD1. Germline loops: CDR1 LNHNV, CDR2 YYDKDF (reference sequence). The CDR3 length is 15 residues. V lost 5 bases and J lost 2; bases outside the gene matches: 4. The CDR3 region is CATSVGQGATYEQYF. The CDR3 nucleotides are TGTGCCACCAGCGTGGGACAGGGGGCTACCTACGAGCAGTACTTC. The full variable domain, completed using reference TRBV15 and TRBJ2-7, is DAMVIQNPRYQVTQFGKPVTLSCSQTLNHNVMYWYQQKSSQAPKLLFHYYDKDFNNEADTPDNFQSRRPNTSFCFLDIRSPGLGDTAMYLCATSVGQGATYEQYFGPGTRLTVT.

The table lists this clonotype with a few counts. The gene calls are TRBV15 and TRBJ2-5; D is ambiguous. CDR3 size: 14 residues. V was pared by 0 bases and J by 2 bases, with 7 bases between. Germline lookup yields CDR1 LNHNV and CDR2 YYDKDF (reference sequence). CDR3 sequence reads: CATSRDASQETQYF. The CDR3 DNA sequence: TGTGCCACCAGCAGAGATGCGTCGCAAGAGACCCAGTACTTC. Variable domain in full (rest from reference TRBV15 and TRBJ2-5): DAMVIQNPRYQVTQFGKPVTLSCSQTLNHNVMYWYQQKSSQAPKLLFHYYDKDFNNEADTPDNFQSRRPNTSFCFLDIRSPGLGDTAMYLCATSRDASQETQYFGPGTRLLVL.

This clonotype has at least ten counts. This sequence joins TRBV12-3 or TRBV12-4 and TRBJ1-5, with 7 nucleotides matching TRBD1. The CDR3 covers 14 residues. V lost 6 bases, J lost 3 bases, and 5 bases stayed unmatched. The DNA of the CDR3 is TGTGCCAGCAGCCGACAGGGATTCAATCAGCCCCAGCATTTT. Translating it yields CASSRQGFNQPQHF.

V gene TRBV18 combines with J gene TRBJ1-1; possible D gene TRBD1, 6 bases. The CDR3 sequence is 15 residues long. Between the trimmed V and J ends, which lost 1 base and 5 bases, there was a span of 14 bases. Germline V gives CDR1 KGHSH, CDR2 LQKENI. The CDR3: CASSPQGQTWTEAFF. For the CDR3, the DNA is TGTGCCAGCTCACCACAGGGACAAACGTGGACTGAAGCTTTCTTT.

The chain uses TRBV4-1 and TRBJ1-3; a possible D gene is TRBD1 (5 bases). This CDR3 has 14 amino acids. From germline, CDR1 is MGHRA and CDR2 YSYEKL. V dropped 1 base and J dropped 4 bases, with 8 bases sitting between them. In DNA form, the CDR3 reads TGCGCCAGCAGCCAAGCAGGGAAGGGAAACACCATATATTTT. It codes for CASSQAGKGNTIYF.

The chain links TRBV4-3 to TRBJ1-5; 8 positions agree with TRBD1. From germline, CDR1 is LGHNA and CDR2 YSLEER. After removal of 5 bases from V and 5 bases from J, the junction contained 8 bases not matched to a gene. This CDR3 region has 15 residues. Here the CDR3 DNA reads TGCGCCAGCAGCTACTCCGACAGGGGTGATCAGCCCCAGCATTTT. Protein sequence: CASSYSDRGDQPQHF.

The rearrangement joins TRBV9 to TRBJ2-7; no clear D gene. The germline V gene encodes CDR1 SGDLS and CDR2 YYNGEE. The length of the CDR3 is 14 residues. V was clipped by 0 bases and J by 1 base, with 8 bases between them. The CDR3 reads CASSVGASSYEQYF. The CDR3 DNA sequence: TGTGCCAGCAGCGTAGGTGCGTCTTCCTACGAGCAGTACTTC.

This clonotype came up a few times. The rearrangement uses TRBV28 and TRBJ2-2; D is undetermined. Germline V gene sequence: CDR1 MDHEN, CDR2 SYDVKM. The V end lost 6 bases, the J end lost 2 bases, and 7 bases lay between the germline ends. CDR3 length: 13 amino acids. Here the CDR3 DNA reads TGTGCCAGCAGACTACTTAACACCGGGGAGCTGTTTTTT. It codes for CASRLLNTGELFF.

This chain connects TRBV6-1 to TRBJ2-2; maybe TRBD2 (6 bases). The CDR3 runs to 15 residues. Trimming removed 4 bases at V and 2 bases at J, with 11 bases between. Germline assignment: CDR1 MNHNS and CDR2 SASEGT. CDR3 sequence: CASSGTILNTGELFF. In DNA, the CDR3 is TGTGCCAGCAGTGGGACTATCTTAAACACCGGGGAGCTGTTTTTT.

J is TRBJ1-1 and V is TRBV12-3 or TRBV12-4; TRBD1 is a possible D gene (6 bases). The CDR3 runs to 11 residues. Between the trimmed V and J ends, which lost 10 bases and 9 bases, there was a span of 15 bases. This chain's CDR3 is CATSGRGKAFF. Here the CDR3 DNA reads TGTGCCACCTCAGGGAGGGGGAAAGCTTTCTTT.

The rearrangement links TRBV20-1 to TRBJ2-2; D perhaps matches TRBD2 (7 bases). CDR1 DFQATT and CDR2 SNEGSKA come from the germline V gene (reference sequence). Trimming removed 1 base at V and 4 bases at J, with 16 bases between. The CDR3 spans 16 residues. The DNA of the CDR3 is TGCAGTGCTAGAGGTTCGGGGGGCCTGGGCACCGGGGAGCTGTTTTTT. This encodes CSARGSGGLGTGELFF.

The sample holds many counts of this clonotype. This chain connects TRBV28 to TRBJ1-5; D gene unclear. Per the germline V gene, CDR1 is MDHEN and CDR2 is SYDVKM. Trimming left V 6 bases short and J 10 bases short, with 13 bases between. The CDR3 loop spans 12 amino acids. The DNA of the CDR3 is TGTGCCAGCAGGACACAGAATTCCCCCCAGCATTTT. This gives the protein CASRTQNSPQHF.

In this sample, this clonotype turned up many times. The chain is built from TRBV12-3 or TRBV12-4 and TRBJ2-5, with a tentative D call TRBD2 (6 bases). The CDR3 runs 14 residues. V shed 5 bases and J shed 5 bases, with 15 bases lying between them. The CDR3 region has the DNA TGTGCCAGCAGTACCGGGACTTCCGCGGAGACCCAGTACTTC. It encodes CASSTGTSAETQYF.

Only a few counts were recorded for this clonotype. This chain connects TRBV4-1 to TRBJ1-5; D ambiguous. This CDR3 has 15 amino acids. The germline CDR1 and CDR2 sequences are MGHRA and YSYEKL. The V end lost 0 bases, the J end lost 6 bases, and 12 bases lay between the germline ends. In DNA form, the CDR3 reads TGCGCCAGCAGCCAAGATTGGCCTCCGGCTCAGCCCCAGCATTTT. Protein: CASSQDWPPAQPQHF.